This entry is about one T cell receptor (beta chain). The antigen remains undetermined. Trimming at V came to 10 bases and at J to 1 base, leaving 13 bases not matched to a gene. CDR3 size: 19 residues. Germline lookup yields CDR1 LNHDA and CDR2 SQIVND (reference sequence). The data stem from a study of T cell repertoires in cytomegalovirus infection. The wider study: Researchers turned to recently identified HLA-C-restricted CMV epitopes as well as well-studied HLA-B-restricted ones.

TCRdb called the reads again in MiXCR, with one record for every CDR3 protein. The sample records tens of thousands of distinct CDR3 sequences, around 20% being singletons. Findings and limits, study-wide: The ex vivo response was dominated by HLA-C-restricted CMV-specific TCR beta clonotypes.

This receptor was obtained from a human donor in good health (CMV status not recorded). Some clones in this sample may be carry-over from other donors' samples. The chain couples TRBV19 to TRBJ2-1; 16 nucleotides agree with TRBD2. Sequenced here: CD8+ T cells from cultured PBMCs, sampled from culture after CMV antigen stimulation. The CDR3 bases are TGTGCCACCGAATCCGGGACTAGCGGGAGGGCTTATTCCTACAATGAGCAGTTCTTC. The encoded protein is CATESGTSGRAYSYNEQFF.